The 24 T cell receptor beta chains below come from one sample, sequenced in a study of T cells in Graves' hyperthyroidism and ophthalmopathy. Regions amplified from RNA transcripts were the TCR beta CDR3 regions. The HTBI primer set drove a first-round RT-PCR of the TCR CDR3. Via MiXCR, TCRdb re-called the multiplex PCR reads, giving one row per CDR3 protein. Of hundreds of thousands of distinct CDR3 sequences in the sample, approximately 15% were seen once. Material: blood. The receptors come from a woman aged 40 to 50 with Graves' hyperthyroidism.

At least ten counts were recorded for this clonotype. The chain has TRBV3-1 and TRBJ2-3, with TRBD1 identical over 8 bases. The CDR3 runs 15 residues. Trimming cost V 5 bases and J 1 base; bases outside gene matches: 5. Germline CDR1 is LGHDT and CDR2 is YNNKEL (reference sequence). The CDR3 region is CASSTDRGGTDTQYF. The CDR3 DNA is TGTGCCAGCAGCACCGACAGGGGCGGCACAGATACGCAGTATTTT.

This sequence joins TRBV10-3 and TRBJ2-7, with 7 positions matching TRBD2. CDR3 length: 14 amino acids. Losses at the gene ends were 10 bases for V and 2 bases for J; bases not matched to a gene: 11. Germline V gene lookup returns CDR1 ENHRY and CDR2 SYGVKD. This CDR3 reads CATSGLAETYEQYF. The CDR3 DNA follows: TGTGCCACCTCGGGCCTAGCGGAAACCTACGAGCAGTACTTC.

This clonotype was seen repeatedly, ten times or more. The chain carries TRBV28 and TRBJ1-5; 7 bases are shared with TRBD1. Germline loops: CDR1 MDHEN, CDR2 SYDVKM. The CDR3 is 15 amino acids. Losses at the gene ends were 3 bases for V and 5 bases for J; bases not matched to a gene: 7. Here the CDR3 DNA reads TGTGCCAGCAGTTTGGGGACAGTAGTTTATCAGCCCCAGCATTTT. It translates to CASSLGTVVYQPQHF.

This clonotype was picked up a small number of times. V is TRBV12-3 or TRBV12-4 and J is TRBJ1-1; D is perhaps TRBD1 (5 bases). V gave up 3 bases and J gave up 7 bases, with 12 bases separating them. The length of the CDR3 is 13 residues. The CDR3 loop is CASSFSPQGEAFF. The CDR3 bases are TGTGCCAGCAGTTTTAGTCCCCAGGGTGAAGCTTTCTTT.

The V and J genes are TRBV29-1 and TRBJ2-5, with D possibly TRBD2 on 7 matching bases. CDR1 is SQVTM and CDR2 is ANQGSEA in the germline V gene. Trimming left V 8 bases short and J 4 bases short, with 23 bases between. CDR3 length equals 15 residues. The CDR3 DNA follows: TGCAGCACCAACGTGGGGGGGGCCGGGGGAGAGACCCAGTACTTC. It specifies CSTNVGGAGGETQYF.

This clonotype was detected many times. J is TRBJ2-7 and V is TRBV7-8; the match to TRBD2 covers 13 bases. After removal of 3 bases from V and 4 bases from J, the junction contained 3 bases not matched to a gene. The germline V gene encodes CDR1 SGHVS and CDR2 FQNEAQ. The CDR3 loop spans 15 amino acids. The chain's CDR3 is CASSFGTSGIYEQYF. CDR3 sequence (DNA): TGTGCCAGCAGCTTCGGGACTAGCGGGATATACGAGCAGTACTTC.

This clonotype was seen repeatedly, ten times or more. The rearrangement links TRBV20-1 to TRBJ2-7; 9 positions match TRBD2. Germline CDR1 DFQATT, CDR2 SNEGSKA (reference sequence). The CDR3 consists of 15 residues. With 6 bases clipped from V and 2 bases from J, the junction kept 11 bases outside the gene matches. The CDR3 bases are TGCAGTGCAATGGACGCGGCGGGAGGGACCTACGAGCAGTACTTC. Its translation is CSAMDAAGGTYEQYF.

This CDR3 reads CASNGERQPQHF. CDR3 nucleotide sequence: TGTGCCAGCAATGGTGAGAGGCAGCCCCAGCATTTT. The V gene is TRBV28, the J gene TRBJ1-5; D not resolved. This CDR3 region has 12 residues. V lost 7 bases, J lost 7 bases, and 11 bases lay in between. Germline CDR1 reads MDHEN; CDR2 reads SYDVKM.

This clonotype was seen many times. The chain couples TRBV5-1 to TRBJ1-1, with D uncertain. The length of the CDR3 is 15 residues. Trimming removed 1 base at V and 3 bases at J, with 13 bases between. The V gene's germline CDR1 is SGHRS and CDR2 YFSETQ. The CDR3 sequence is CASSLLGLLDTEAFF. The CDR3 region has the DNA TGCGCCAGCAGCTTGTTAGGCCTCTTGGACACTGAAGCTTTCTTT. The variable domain in full, with the rest retrieved from reference TRBV5-1 and TRBJ1-1, is KAGVTQTPRYLIKTRGQQVTLSCSPISGHRSVSWYQQTPGQGLQFLFEYFSETQRNKGNFPGRFSGRQFSNSRSEMNVSTLELGDSALYLCASSLLGLLDTEAFFGQGTRLTVV.

This clonotype came up many times. This chain joins TRBV27 and TRBJ2-1; 8 nucleotides align to TRBD2. CDR3 length: 14 residues. The junction had 7 bases not matched to a gene; V was cut back by 8 bases and J by 4 bases. Germline V gene sequence: CDR1 MNHEY, CDR2 SMNVEV (reference sequence). CDR3 sequence: CASALVAGYNEQFF. The CDR3 DNA follows: TGTGCCAGCGCCTTGGTAGCGGGGTACAATGAGCAGTTCTTC.

The sample holds many counts of this clonotype. The V gene is TRBV27, the J gene TRBJ1-4; D ambiguous. The V end lost 2 bases, the J end lost 4 bases, and 11 bases lay between the germline ends. The length of the CDR3 is 15 residues. CDR1 and CDR2 (germline): MNHEY, SMNVEV (reference sequence). The CDR3 loop reads CASSLNAGFNEKLFF. The CDR3 DNA reads TGTGCCAGCAGTTTAAATGCAGGTTTTAATGAAAAACTGTTTTTT.

This clonotype was observed a few times. The chain combines TRBV30 with TRBJ2-3; D uncertain. The CDR3 consists of 14 residues. The V gene lost 0 bases and the J gene lost 5 bases, with 12 bases spanning the gap. CDR1 and CDR2 (germline): GTSNPN, SVGIG (reference sequence). CDR3 residues: CAWSVKGHKDTQYF. The CDR3 DNA sequence: TGTGCCTGGAGTGTGAAGGGCCATAAAGATACGCAGTATTTT.

Only a few counts were recorded for this clonotype. The chain joins TRBV9 to TRBJ1-2; a weak D match, TRBD1 (6 bases). CDR1 is SGDLS, CDR2 YYNGEE, per germline. CDR3 length equals 14 residues. V was pared by 0 bases and J by 2 bases, with 8 bases between. The CDR3 DNA is TGTGCCAGCAGCGTAGCAGGACAGAACTATGGCTACACCTTC. Translation gives CASSVAGQNYGYTF.

This chain uses TRBV6-1 with TRBJ2-2; 10 nucleotides align to TRBD2. V trimming: 8 bases; J trimming: 0 bases; junction bases outside the gene matches: 6. From germline, CDR1 is MNHNS and CDR2 SASEGT. The CDR3 spans 16 residues. The CDR3 is CASCLAGDPNTGELFF. CDR3 DNA sequence: TGTGCCAGCTGTCTAGCGGGAGATCCGAACACCGGGGAGCTGTTTTTT.

In this sample, this clonotype turned up many times. The V gene is TRBV28, the J gene TRBJ1-4; TRBD1 might be the D (6 bases). CDR3 size: 15 residues. Germline V gene lookup returns CDR1 MDHEN and CDR2 SYDVKM. Deletions cut 7 bases from V and 7 bases from J, with 19 bases between. In nucleotides, the CDR3 is TGTGCCAGCATTAAGGGGGGATCCATGGGTGAAAAACTGTTTTTT. This gives the protein CASIKGGSMGEKLFF.

This clonotype showed up just a few times. This CDR3 is CASINRGQTEAFF. The CDR3 coding sequence is TGTGCCAGCATTAACCGGGGGCAGACTGAAGCTTTCTTT. The rearrangement uses TRBV6-2 or TRBV6-3 and TRBJ1-1; the D gene is possibly TRBD1 (6 bases). CDR3 length equals 13 residues. Germline V CDR1 and CDR2: MNHEY, SVGEGT. Between the trimmed V and J ends, which lost 7 bases and 5 bases, there was a span of 14 bases.

This clonotype was detected ten times or more. J is TRBJ2-5 and V is TRBV15; no clear D. Germline values: CDR1 LNHNV, CDR2 YYDKDF (reference sequence). The length of the CDR3 is 13 residues. The V and J ends lost 0 bases and 3 bases respectively, with 5 bases between them. The CDR3 here is CATSRDKEETQYF. The CDR3 nucleotides read TGTGCCACCAGCAGAGATAAGGAAGAGACCCAGTACTTC.

This clonotype was seen more than once but under ten times. The chain has TRBV4-1 and TRBJ2-2; D might be TRBD2 (6 bases). V lost 0 bases and J lost 5, with 22 bases in between. Germline V CDR1 and CDR2: MGHRA, YSYEKL. CDR3 size: 19 residues. CDR3 sequence reads: CASSQDPPWGEQYTGELFF. The CDR3 coding sequence is TGCGCCAGCAGCCAAGATCCCCCCTGGGGGGAGCAATATACCGGGGAGCTGTTTTTT.

This clonotype turned up a few times. This chain links TRBV7-6 with TRBJ1-4; 10 bases are a match to TRBD1. CDR1 and CDR2 (germline): SGHVS, FNYEAQ. After removal of 3 bases from V and 8 bases from J, the junction contained 6 bases not matched to a gene. The CDR3 loop spans 15 amino acids. This CDR3 is CASSFLGTGVEKLFF. The DNA of the CDR3 is TGTGCCAGCAGCTTTCTCGGGACAGGGGTCGAAAAACTGTTTTTT.

This chain connects TRBV14 to TRBJ2-1; TRBD2 matches at 9 bases. Germline values: CDR1 SGHDN, CDR2 FVKESK. The CDR3 covers 15 residues. Trimming cost V 4 bases and J 3 bases; bases outside gene matches: 4. CDR3 in DNA: TGTGCCAGCAGCCTAGCGGGAGTACTCTACAATGAGCAGTTCTTC. Its protein is CASSLAGVLYNEQFF.

A few counts support this clonotype. The chain carries TRBV5-1 and TRBJ1-6, with D possibly matching TRBD1 (6 bases). Trimming removed 4 bases at V and 10 bases at J, with 18 bases between. The length of the CDR3 is 15 residues. Germline CDR1 reads SGHRS; CDR2 reads YFSETQ. The CDR3 region is CASSDQTLGASPLHF. CDR3 sequence (DNA): TGCGCCAGCAGCGACCAGACCCTGGGGGCGTCACCCCTCCACTTT.

This clonotype was observed at least ten times. The chain carries TRBV27 and TRBJ2-7; a possible D gene is TRBD1 (6 bases). The length of the CDR3 is 15 residues. Trimming stripped 4 bases from V and 3 bases from J, with 16 bases between. Germline V gene lookup returns CDR1 MNHEY and CDR2 SMNVEV (reference sequence). The CDR3 here is CASSSYTGSGYEQYF. The CDR3 DNA reads TGTGCCAGCAGTTCATACACAGGGTCAGGCTACGAGCAGTACTTC.

The gene calls are TRBV29-1 and TRBJ2-3; D is undetermined. CDR3 size: 13 residues. V shed 6 bases and J shed 1 base, with 11 bases lying between them. CDR1 SQVTM and CDR2 ANQGSEA come from the germline V gene. As DNA, the CDR3 is TGCAGCGTGCGCCGCCCGGGCACAGATACGCAGTATTTT. Residues: CSVRRPGTDTQYF.

This clonotype came up many times. This sequence joins TRBV6-2 or TRBV6-3 and TRBJ1-5; weak D call: TRBD1 (5 bases). V lost 6 bases and J lost 5, with 20 bases in between. Germline V gives CDR1 MNHEY, CDR2 SVGEGT. This CDR3 comprises 16 residues. The CDR3 region has the DNA TGTGCCAGCAGCGACGGGACCCCCGGGCAACATCAGCCCCAGCATTTT. Translating gives CASSDGTPGQHQPQHF.